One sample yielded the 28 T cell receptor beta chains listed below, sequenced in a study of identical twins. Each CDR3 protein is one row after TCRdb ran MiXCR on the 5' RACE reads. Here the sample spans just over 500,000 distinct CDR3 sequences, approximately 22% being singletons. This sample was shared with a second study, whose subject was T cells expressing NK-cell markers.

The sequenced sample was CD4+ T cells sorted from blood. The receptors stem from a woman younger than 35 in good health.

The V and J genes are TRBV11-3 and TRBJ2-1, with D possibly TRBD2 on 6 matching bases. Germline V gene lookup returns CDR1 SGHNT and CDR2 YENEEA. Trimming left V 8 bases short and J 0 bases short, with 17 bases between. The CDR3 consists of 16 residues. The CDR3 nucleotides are TGTGCCAGCGCACGAGCGGGTACCAGCTCCTACAATGAGCAGTTCTTC. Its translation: CASARAGTSSYNEQFF. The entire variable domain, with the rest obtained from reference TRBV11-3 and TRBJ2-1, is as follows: EAGVVQSPRYKIIEKKQPVAFWCNPISGHNTLYWYLQNLGQGPELLIRYENEEAVDDSQLPKDRFSAERLKGVDSTLKIQPAELGDSAVYLCASARAGTSSYNEQFFGPGTRLTVL.

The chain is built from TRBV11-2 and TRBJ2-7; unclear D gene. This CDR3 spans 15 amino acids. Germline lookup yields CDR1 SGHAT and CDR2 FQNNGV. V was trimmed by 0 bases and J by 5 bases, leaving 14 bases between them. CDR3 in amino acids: CASSLDRLAGHEQYF. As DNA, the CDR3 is TGTGCCAGCAGCTTAGATCGCCTGGCCGGACACGAGCAGTACTTC.

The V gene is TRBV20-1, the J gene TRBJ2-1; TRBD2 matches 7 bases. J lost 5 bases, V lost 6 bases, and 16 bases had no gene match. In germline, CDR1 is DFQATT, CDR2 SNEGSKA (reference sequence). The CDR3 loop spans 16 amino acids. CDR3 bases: TGCAGTGCCCTTCACCCCGGGACTAAAGGGCACAATGAGCAGTTCTTC. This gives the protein CSALHPGTKGHNEQFF.

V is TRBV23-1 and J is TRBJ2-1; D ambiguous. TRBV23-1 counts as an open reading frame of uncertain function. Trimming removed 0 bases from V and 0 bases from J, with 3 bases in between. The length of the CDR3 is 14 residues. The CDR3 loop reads CASSQSYSYNEQFF. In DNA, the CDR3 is TGCGCCAGCAGTCAATCTTACTCCTACAATGAGCAGTTCTTC.

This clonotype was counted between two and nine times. The CDR3, as DNA: TGTGCCAGCAGAATATACAGGGGGCAGGAAGCTTTCTTT. This translates into CASRIYRGQEAFF. The chain is built from TRBV6-1 and TRBJ1-1, with 9 bases identical to TRBD1. J lost 8 bases, V lost 6 bases, and 7 bases had no gene match. CDR3 size: 13 residues. The germline gives CDR1 MNHNS, CDR2 SASEGT.

The DNA for the CDR3 is TGCAGTGCTAGGGGGACAGGGTTCCCCTCCTATGGCTACACCTTC. It codes for CSARGTGFPSYGYTF. V and J are TRBV20-1 and TRBJ1-2; 9 positions match TRBD1. This CDR3 is 15 amino acids long. V lost 3 bases to trimming and J lost 4 bases; unmatched junction nucleotides: 9. From germline, CDR1 is DFQATT and CDR2 SNEGSKA (reference sequence).

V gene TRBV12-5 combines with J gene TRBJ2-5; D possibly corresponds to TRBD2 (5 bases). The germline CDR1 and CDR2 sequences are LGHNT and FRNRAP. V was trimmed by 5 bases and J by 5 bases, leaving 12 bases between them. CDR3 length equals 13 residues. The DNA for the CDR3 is TGTGCTAGTGGTCCCGGGGAATTCGAGACCCAGTACTTC. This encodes CASGPGEFETQYF. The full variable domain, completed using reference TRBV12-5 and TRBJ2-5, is DARVTQTPRHKVTEMGQEVTMRCQPILGHNTVFWYRQTMMQGLELLAYFRNRAPLDDSGMPKDRFSAEMPDATLATLKIQPSEPRDSAVYFCASGPGEFETQYFGPGTRLLVL.

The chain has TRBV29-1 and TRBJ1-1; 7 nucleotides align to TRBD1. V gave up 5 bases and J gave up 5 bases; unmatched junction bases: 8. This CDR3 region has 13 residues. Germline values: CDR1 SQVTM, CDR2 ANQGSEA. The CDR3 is CSVKGQEVTEAFF. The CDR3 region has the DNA TGCAGCGTTAAAGGACAGGAGGTAACTGAAGCTTTCTTT.

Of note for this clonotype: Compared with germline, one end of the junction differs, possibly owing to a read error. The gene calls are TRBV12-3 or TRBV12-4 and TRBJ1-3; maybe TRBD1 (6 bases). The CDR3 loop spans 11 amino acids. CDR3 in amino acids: CASSLSAGADF. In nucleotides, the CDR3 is TGTGCCAGCAGTTTATCCGCAGGGGCCGATTTT.

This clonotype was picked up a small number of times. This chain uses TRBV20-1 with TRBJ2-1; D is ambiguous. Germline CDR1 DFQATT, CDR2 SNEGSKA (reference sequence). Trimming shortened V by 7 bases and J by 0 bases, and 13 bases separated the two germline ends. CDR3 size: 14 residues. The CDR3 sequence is CSVMAPFSYNEQFF. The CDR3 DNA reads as TGCAGTGTCATGGCCCCTTTCTCCTACAATGAGCAGTTCTTC.

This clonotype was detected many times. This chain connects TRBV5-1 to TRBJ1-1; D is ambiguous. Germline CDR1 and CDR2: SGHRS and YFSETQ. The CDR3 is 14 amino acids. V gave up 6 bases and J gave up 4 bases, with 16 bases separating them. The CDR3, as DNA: TGCGCCAGCACCCTGAGTGGGAGAGTCACTGAAGCTTTCTTT. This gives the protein CASTLSGRVTEAFF.

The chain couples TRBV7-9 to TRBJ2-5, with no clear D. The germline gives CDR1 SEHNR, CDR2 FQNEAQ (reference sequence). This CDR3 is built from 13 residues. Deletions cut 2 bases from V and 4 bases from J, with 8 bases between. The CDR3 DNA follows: TGTGCCAGCAGCTTATGGTCTGGAGAGACCCAGTACTTC. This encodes CASSLWSGETQYF.

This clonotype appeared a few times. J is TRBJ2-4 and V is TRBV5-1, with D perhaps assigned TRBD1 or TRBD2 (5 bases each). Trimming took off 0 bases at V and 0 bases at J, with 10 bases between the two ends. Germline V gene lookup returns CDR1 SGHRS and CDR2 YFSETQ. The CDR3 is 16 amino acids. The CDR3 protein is CASSLVGGLAKNIQYF. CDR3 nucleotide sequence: TGCGCCAGCAGCTTGGTTGGGGGATTAGCCAAAAACATTCAGTACTTC.

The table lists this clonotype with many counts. CDR3 nucleotides: TGTGCCAGCAGTGAAGAGAAAGGTTACACTGAAGCTTTCTTT. Protein product: CASSEEKGYTEAFF. The chain is built from TRBV25-1 and TRBJ1-1; no reliable D call. In germline, CDR1 is MGHDK, CDR2 SYGVNS. The CDR3 length is 14 residues. The V gene lost 2 bases and the J gene lost 3 bases, with 10 bases spanning the gap.

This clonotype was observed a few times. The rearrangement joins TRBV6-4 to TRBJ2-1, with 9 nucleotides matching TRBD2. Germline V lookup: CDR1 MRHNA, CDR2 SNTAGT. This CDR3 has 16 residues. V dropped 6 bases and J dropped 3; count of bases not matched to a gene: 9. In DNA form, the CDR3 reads TGTGCCAGCAGCCTCCATAGCGGGAGCTTCTACAATGAGCAGTTCTTC. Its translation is CASSLHSGSFYNEQFF.

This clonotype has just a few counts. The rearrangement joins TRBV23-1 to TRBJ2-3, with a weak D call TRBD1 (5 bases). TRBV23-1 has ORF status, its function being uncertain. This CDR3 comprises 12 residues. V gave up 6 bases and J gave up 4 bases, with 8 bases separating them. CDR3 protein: CASSEGADTQYF. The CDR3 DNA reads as TGCGCCAGCAGCGAAGGGGCAGATACGCAGTATTTT.

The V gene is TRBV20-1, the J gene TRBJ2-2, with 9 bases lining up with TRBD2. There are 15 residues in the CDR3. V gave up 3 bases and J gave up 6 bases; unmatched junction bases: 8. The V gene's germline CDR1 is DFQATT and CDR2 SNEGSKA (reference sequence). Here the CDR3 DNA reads TGCAGTGCTAGCCAAGGCGGGAGGGCCCCCGGGGAGCTGTTTTTT. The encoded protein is CSASQGGRAPGELFF.

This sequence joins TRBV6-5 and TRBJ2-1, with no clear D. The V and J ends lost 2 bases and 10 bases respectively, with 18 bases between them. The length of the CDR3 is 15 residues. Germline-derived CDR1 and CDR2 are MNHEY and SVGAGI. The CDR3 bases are TGTGCCAGCAGTTACAAGCCGGGCCTCGCGACGGAGCAGTTCTTC. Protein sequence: CASSYKPGLATEQFF.

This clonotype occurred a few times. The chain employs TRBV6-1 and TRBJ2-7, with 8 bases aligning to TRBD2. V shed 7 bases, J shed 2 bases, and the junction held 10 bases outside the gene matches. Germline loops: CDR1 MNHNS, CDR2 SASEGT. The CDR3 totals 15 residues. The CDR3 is CASIDRSAGAYEQYF. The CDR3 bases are TGTGCCAGCATCGACCGCTCAGCGGGGGCCTACGAGCAGTACTTC.

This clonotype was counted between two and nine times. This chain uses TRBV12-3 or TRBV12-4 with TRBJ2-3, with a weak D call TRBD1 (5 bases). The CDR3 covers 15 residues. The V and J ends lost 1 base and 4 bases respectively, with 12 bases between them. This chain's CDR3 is CASSLETRGPDTQYF. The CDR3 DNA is TGTGCCAGCAGTTTAGAGACAAGGGGTCCAGATACGCAGTATTTT.

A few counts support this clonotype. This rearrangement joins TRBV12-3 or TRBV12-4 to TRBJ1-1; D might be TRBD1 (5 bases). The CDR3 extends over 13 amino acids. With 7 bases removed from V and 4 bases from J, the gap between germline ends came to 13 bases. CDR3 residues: CASIGTPLTEAFF. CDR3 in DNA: TGTGCCAGCATCGGGACTCCGCTCACTGAAGCTTTCTTT.

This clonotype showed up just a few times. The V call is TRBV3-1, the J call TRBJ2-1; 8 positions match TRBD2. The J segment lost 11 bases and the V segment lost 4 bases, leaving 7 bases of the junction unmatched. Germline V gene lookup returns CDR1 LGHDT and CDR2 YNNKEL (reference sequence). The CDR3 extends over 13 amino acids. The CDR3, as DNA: TGTGCCAGCAGCCCCCGGGTAGCGGGGAAGCAGTTCTTC. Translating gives CASSPRVAGKQFF.

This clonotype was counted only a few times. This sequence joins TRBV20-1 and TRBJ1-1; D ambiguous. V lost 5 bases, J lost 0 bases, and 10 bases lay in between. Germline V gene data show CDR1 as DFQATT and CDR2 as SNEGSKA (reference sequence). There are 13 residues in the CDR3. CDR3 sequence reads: CSARRSLNTEAFF. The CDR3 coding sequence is TGCAGTGCTCGAAGGAGCTTGAACACTGAAGCTTTCTTT.

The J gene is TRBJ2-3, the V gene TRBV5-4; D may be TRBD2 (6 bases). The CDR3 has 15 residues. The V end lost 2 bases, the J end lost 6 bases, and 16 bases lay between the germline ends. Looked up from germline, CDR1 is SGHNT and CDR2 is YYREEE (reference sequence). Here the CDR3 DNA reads TGTGCCAGCAGCTTTCATCGCGGGACGGGGGATACGCAGTATTTT. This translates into CASSFHRGTGDTQYF. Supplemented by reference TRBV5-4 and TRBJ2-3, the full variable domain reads ETGVTQSPTHLIKTRGQQVTLRCSSQSGHNTVSWYQQALGQGPQFIFQYYREEENGRGNFPPRFSGLQFPNYSSELNVNALELDDSALYLCASSFHRGTGDTQYFGPGTRLTVL.

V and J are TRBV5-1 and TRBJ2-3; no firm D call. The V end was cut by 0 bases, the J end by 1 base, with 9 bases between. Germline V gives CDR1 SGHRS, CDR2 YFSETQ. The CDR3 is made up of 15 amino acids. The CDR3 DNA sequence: TGCGCCAGCAGCTTGGTCCATTCGGGCACAGATACGCAGTATTTT. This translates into CASSLVHSGTDTQYF.

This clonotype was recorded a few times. CDR3 sequence: CAWSLSGSSYNEQFF. In DNA, the CDR3 is TGTGCCTGGAGTTTAAGCGGGAGCTCCTACAATGAGCAGTTCTTC. The chain couples TRBV30 to TRBJ2-1; TRBD2 matches 8 bases. Germline V gene lookup returns CDR1 GTSNPN and CDR2 SVGIG (reference sequence). The trim removed 2 bases at V and 0 bases at J, leaving 3 bases unmatched. The CDR3 is 15 residues long.

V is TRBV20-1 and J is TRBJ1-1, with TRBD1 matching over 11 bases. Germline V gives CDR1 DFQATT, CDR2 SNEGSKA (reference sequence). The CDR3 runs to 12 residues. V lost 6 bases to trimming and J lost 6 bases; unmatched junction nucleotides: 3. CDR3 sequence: CSAVGQGAEAFF. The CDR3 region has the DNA TGCAGTGCAGTGGGACAGGGGGCTGAAGCTTTCTTT.

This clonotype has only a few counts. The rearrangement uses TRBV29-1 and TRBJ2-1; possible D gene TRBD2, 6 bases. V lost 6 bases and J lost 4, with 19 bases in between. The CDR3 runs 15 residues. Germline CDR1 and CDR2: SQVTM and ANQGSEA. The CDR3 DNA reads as TGCAGCGTAAGCCGCTCTTGGCGGGAATACAATGAGCAGTTCTTC. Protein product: CSVSRSWREYNEQFF.